What follows describes a single T cell receptor beta chain. Its target is not known. The PCR ran on 60 Vbeta and 13 Jbeta primers. The repertoire was sequenced with immunoSEQ multiplex PCR; TCRdb's copy has only in-frame clones and lacks some. Of around 96,000 clones detected, around 76% appear once; the ten largest clones hold over 9%. These data belong to a study of cytomegalovirus exposure and HLA in healthy donors. Looking at the study overall: Sequencing of around 200 million T cells in an earlier analysis found 100 million to 140 million unique TCR beta sequences. Of all 400 or so donors who were genotyped, roughly 81% belonged to the Caucasian-associated ancestry cluster.

Points from the study as a whole: A later analysis reportedly identified an Asian-associated ancestry cluster as carrying fewer N-insertions than the approximately 670-donor mean. The productive fraction for most TCR beta V segments was about 90% or about 30% in an earlier analysis.

The germline gives CDR1 GTSNPN, CDR2 SVGIG (reference sequence). CDR3 length equals 16 residues. V lost 4 bases to trimming and J lost 8 bases; unmatched junction nucleotides: 14. The chain couples TRBV30 to TRBJ1-4; 9 bases map to TRBD1. The clonotype originates from a man younger than 40 in good health and CMV-seropositive. The sequenced sample was PBMCs. CDR3 region: CAWNSGQGSSSEKLFF. The CDR3 DNA reads TGTGCCTGGAATTCGGGACAGGGATCGTCAAGCGAAAAACTGTTTTTT.